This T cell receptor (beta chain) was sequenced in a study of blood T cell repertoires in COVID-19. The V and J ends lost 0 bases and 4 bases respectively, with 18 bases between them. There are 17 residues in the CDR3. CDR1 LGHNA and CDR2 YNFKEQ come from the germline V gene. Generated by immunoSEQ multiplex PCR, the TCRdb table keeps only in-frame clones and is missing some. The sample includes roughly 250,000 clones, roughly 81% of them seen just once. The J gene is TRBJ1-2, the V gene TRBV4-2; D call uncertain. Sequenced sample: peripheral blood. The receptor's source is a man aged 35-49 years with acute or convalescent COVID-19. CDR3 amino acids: CASSQDAAQVPLYGYTF. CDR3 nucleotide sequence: TGTGCCAGCAGCCAAGACGCGGCCCAAGTTCCCCTCTATGGCTACACCTTC.